A selection of T cell receptor beta chains follows, all from one sample in a study of regulatory T cells in long-lasting Graves disease. MiXCR was run by TCRdb on the multiplex PCR reads, yielding one entry per CDR3 protein. In the table there are hundreds of thousands of distinct CDR3 sequences, roughly 17% of which are singletons. This sample was shared with a second study, whose subject was T cells in Graves' hyperthyroidism and ophthalmopathy.

This specimen consisted of peripheral blood mononuclear cells (PBMCs), obtained at new diagnosis, from a patient treated with antithyroid drugs. The receptors were sampled from a middle-aged man with Graves disease. CDR3s include the opening cysteine and the closing phenylalanine or tryptophan. The D gene is left open where the match is weak. Expanded clones are given a class, and other clones once, few, many or no size at all.

clone size | J gene | V gene | D gene | CDR3 protein | CDR3 DNA
many | TRBJ1-5 | TRBV19 | NA | CASSVTQVQPQHF | TGTGCCAGTAGCGTCACCCAGGTACAGCCCCAGCATTTT
many | TRBJ2-3 | TRBV5-1 | TRBD2 | CASSGGTSGGASTDTQYF | TGCGCCAGCAGCGGAGGGACTAGCGGGGGGGCGAGCACAGATACGCAGTATTTT
few | TRBJ2-5 | TRBV5-1 | NA | CASSPTRETQYF | TGCGCCAGCAGCCCAACACGAGAGACCCAGTACTTC
NA | TRBJ1-1 | TRBV6-1 | TRBD1 | CASSSRQGENTEAFF | TGTGCCAGCAGCTCGCGACAGGGAGAGAACACTGAAGCTTTCTTT
many | TRBJ2-7 | TRBV7-8 | TRBD1 | CASSRDRDRSSYEQYF | TGTGCCAGCAGCCGGGACCGGGACAGGAGCTCCTACGAGCAGTACTTC
many | TRBJ2-5 | TRBV15 | TRBD2 | CATSRAGGTVETQYF | TGTGCCACCAGCAGAGCGGGGGGTACCGTAGAGACCCAGTACTTC
many | TRBJ2-3 | TRBV28 | TRBD2 | CASSFWAGGLDTQYF | TGTGCCAGCAGTTTCTGGGCGGGGGGGCTGGATACGCAGTATTTT
few | TRBJ2-6 | TRBV7-3 | NA | CASSSPGESGANVLTF | TGTGCCAGCAGCTCCCCGGGGGAGTCTGGGGCCAACGTCCTGACTTTC
few | TRBJ1-6 | TRBV7-8 | NA | CASSLGSGGSPLHF | TGTGCCAGCAGCTTAGGGAGCGGGGGTTCACCCCTCCACTTT
many | TRBJ1-1 | TRBV28 | NA | CASSLGFRPEAFF | TGTGCCAGCAGTTTAGGTTTCCGGCCTGAAGCTTTCTTT
many | TRBJ1-1 | TRBV2 | NA | CASSGEMMNTEAFF | TGTGCCAGCAGTGGGGAAATGATGAACACTGAAGCTTTCTTT
NA | TRBJ1-5 | TRBV20-1 | TRBD1 | CSARGLDNQPQHF | TGCAGTGCCAGGGGGCTCGACAATCAGCCCCAGCATTTT
NA | TRBJ2-1 | TRBV20-1 | TRBD2 | CSARGLGIAGGYNEQFF | TGCAGTGCTAGGGGCCTGGGGATAGCGGGGGGGTACAATGAGCAGTTCTTC
many | TRBJ2-1 | TRBV4-3 | NA | CASSLRTGVEQFF | TGCGCCAGCAGCCTAAGGACCGGGGTTGAGCAGTTCTTC
few | TRBJ2-1 | TRBV7-9 | NA | CASSLRGGNNEQFF | TGTGCCAGCAGCTTAAGGGGGGGCAACAATGAGCAGTTCTTC
many | TRBJ2-5 | TRBV6-1 | TRBD2 | CASSRGAGGETQYF | TGTGCCAGCAGTCGGGGAGCGGGGGGAGAGACCCAGTACTTC
NA | TRBJ2-1 | TRBV7-2 | NA | CASSLQLQRGEQFF | TGTGCCAGCAGCTTACAACTCCAACGGGGTGAGCAGTTCTTC
NA | TRBJ2-2 | TRBV3-1 | NA | CASSQALGTGELFF | TGTGCCAGCAGCCAGGCCCTGGGGACCGGGGAGCTGTTTTTT
many | TRBJ2-5 | TRBV2 | NA | CASGGSYSSQETQYF | TGTGCCAGCGGTGGCAGTTATAGCTCTCAAGAGACCCAGTACTTC
many | TRBJ2-1 | TRBV20-1 | NA | CSAQGPLNEQFF | TGCAGTGCTCAGGGGCCTCTAAATGAGCAGTTCTTC
many | TRBJ2-1 | TRBV29-1 | TRBD2 | CSVDRLAGGNEQFF | TGCAGCGTTGATAGACTAGCGGGAGGCAATGAGCAGTTCTTC
many | TRBJ1-4 | TRBV29-1 | NA | CSVGANEKLFF | TGCAGCGTTGGAGCTAATGAAAAACTGTTTTTT